This T cell receptor (beta chain) stems from a study of T cells in Graves' hyperthyroidism and ophthalmopathy. Overall study results and limits: Ophthalmopathy was distinguished from stable hyperthyroidism by 13 V-J signatures.

V lost 7 bases and J 4 bases, leaving 17 bases between the germline ends. The CDR3 covers 15 residues. Germline loops: CDR1 MDHEN, CDR2 SYDVKM. When hyperthyroidism was first diagnosed, the blood sample was taken, preceding any ophthalmopathy symptoms. Authors of the study amplified TCR beta CDR3 regions from RNA transcripts. TCR CDR3 underwent first-round RT-PCR with the HTBI primer set. TCRdb reanalysed the multiplex PCR reads using MiXCR and keeps one entry per CDR3 protein. The table has a few hundred thousand distinct CDR3 sequences, roughly 12% seen once; the top ten hold around 20%. There are a few counts of this clonotype. Its antigen is unknown.

This sequence originates from a man aged 25 to 40 with Graves' hyperthyroidism that later progressed to Graves' ophthalmopathy. The chain joins TRBV28 to TRBJ1-5; the D gene is possibly TRBD1 (6 bases). The sequencing sample was made of blood. CDR3 region: CASNPQGLLNQPQHF. DNA of the CDR3: TGTGCCAGCAATCCACAGGGCCTACTTAATCAGCCCCAGCATTTT. Using reference TRBV28 and TRBJ1-5 for the parts outside the CDR3, the full variable domain is DVKVTQSSRYLVKRTGEKVFLECVQDMDHENMFWYRQDPGLGLRLIYFSYDVKMKEKGDIPEGYSVSREKKERFSLILESASTNQTSMYLCASNPQGLLNQPQHFGDGTRLSIL.